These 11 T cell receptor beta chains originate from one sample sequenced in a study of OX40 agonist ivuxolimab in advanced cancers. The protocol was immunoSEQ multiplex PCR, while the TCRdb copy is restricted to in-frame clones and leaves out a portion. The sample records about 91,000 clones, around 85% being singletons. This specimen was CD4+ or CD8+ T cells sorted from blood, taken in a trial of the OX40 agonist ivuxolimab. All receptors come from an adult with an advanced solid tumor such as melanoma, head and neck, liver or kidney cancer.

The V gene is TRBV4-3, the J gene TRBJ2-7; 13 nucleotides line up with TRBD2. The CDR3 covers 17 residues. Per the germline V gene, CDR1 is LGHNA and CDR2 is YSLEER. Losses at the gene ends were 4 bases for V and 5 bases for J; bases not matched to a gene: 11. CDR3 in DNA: TGCGCCAGCAGCCGACGACTAGCGGGAGGCCAGGCCGACGAGCAGTACTTC. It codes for CASSRRLAGGQADEQYF.

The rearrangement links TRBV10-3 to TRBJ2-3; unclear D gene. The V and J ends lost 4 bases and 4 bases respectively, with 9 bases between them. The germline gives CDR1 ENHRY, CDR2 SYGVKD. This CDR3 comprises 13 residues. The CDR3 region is CAISANFADTQYF. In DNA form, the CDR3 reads TGTGCCATCAGTGCTAATTTTGCAGATACGCAGTATTTT.

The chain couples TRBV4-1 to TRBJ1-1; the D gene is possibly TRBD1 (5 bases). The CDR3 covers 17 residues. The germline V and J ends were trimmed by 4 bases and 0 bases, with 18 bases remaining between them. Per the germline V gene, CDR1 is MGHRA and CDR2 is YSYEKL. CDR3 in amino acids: CASSLTFRVRVNTEAFF. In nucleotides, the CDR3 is TGCGCCAGCAGCCTGACCTTCAGGGTTCGAGTGAACACTGAAGCTTTCTTT.

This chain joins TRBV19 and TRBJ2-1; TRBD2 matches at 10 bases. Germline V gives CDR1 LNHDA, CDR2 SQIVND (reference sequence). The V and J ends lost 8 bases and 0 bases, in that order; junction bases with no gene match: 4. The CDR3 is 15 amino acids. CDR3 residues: CASSSGGYSYNEQFF. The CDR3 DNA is TGTGCCAGTTCTAGCGGGGGTTACTCCTACAATGAGCAGTTCTTC. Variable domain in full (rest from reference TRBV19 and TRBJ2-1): DGGITQSPKYLFRKEGQNVTLSCEQNLNHDAMYWYRQDPGQGLRLIYYSQIVNDFQKGDIAEGYSVSREKKESFPLTVTSAQKNPTAFYLCASSSGGYSYNEQFFGPGTRLTVL.

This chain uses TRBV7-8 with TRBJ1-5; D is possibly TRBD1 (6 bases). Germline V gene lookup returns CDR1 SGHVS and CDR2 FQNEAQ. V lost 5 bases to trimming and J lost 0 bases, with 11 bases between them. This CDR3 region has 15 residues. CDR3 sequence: CASSHRDPSNQPQHF. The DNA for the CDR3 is TGTGCCAGCAGCCACAGGGATCCTAGCAATCAGCCCCAGCATTTT.

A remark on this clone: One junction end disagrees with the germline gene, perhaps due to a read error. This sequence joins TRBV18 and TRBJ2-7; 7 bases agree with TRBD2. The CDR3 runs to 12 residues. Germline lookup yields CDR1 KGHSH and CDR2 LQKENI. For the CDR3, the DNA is TGTACCAGCTCACCAGGACTAGACGAGCAGTACTTC. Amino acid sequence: CTSSPGLDEQYF.

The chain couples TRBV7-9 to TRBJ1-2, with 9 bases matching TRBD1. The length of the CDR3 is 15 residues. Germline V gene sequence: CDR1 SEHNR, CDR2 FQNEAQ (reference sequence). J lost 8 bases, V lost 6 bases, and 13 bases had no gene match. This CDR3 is CASSSWDRAVRGYTF. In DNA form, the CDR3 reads TGTGCCAGCAGTTCATGGGACAGGGCGGTTCGGGGCTACACCTTC.

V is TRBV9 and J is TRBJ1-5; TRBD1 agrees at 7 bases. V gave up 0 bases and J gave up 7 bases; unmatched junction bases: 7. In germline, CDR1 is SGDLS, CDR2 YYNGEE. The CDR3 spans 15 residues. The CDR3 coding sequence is TGTGCCAGCAGCGTAGACCCAGGGGGGACCCAGCCCCAGCATTTT. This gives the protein CASSVDPGGTQPQHF.

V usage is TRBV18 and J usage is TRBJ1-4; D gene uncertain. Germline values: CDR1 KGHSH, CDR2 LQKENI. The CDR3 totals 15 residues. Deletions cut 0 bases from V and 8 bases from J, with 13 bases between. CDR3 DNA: TGTGCCAGCTCACCACCTGGGCAGTTTGGGGAAAAACTGTTTTTT. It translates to CASSPPGQFGEKLFF.

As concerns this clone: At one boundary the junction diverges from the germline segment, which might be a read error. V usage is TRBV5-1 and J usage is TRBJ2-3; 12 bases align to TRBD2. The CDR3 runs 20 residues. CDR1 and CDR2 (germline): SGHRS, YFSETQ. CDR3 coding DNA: TGCGCCAGCAACTTGAACAGACTTGGTGCGACTAGCGGGGGAACAGATACGCAGTATTTT. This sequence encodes CASNLNRLGATSGGTDTQYF. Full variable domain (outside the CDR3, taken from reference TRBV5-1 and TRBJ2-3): KAGVTQTPRYLIKTRGQQVTLSCSPISGHRSVSWYQQTPGQGLQFLFEYFSETQRNKGNFPGRFSGRQFSNSRSEMNVSTLELGDSALYLCASNLNRLGATSGGTDTQYFGPGTRLTVL.

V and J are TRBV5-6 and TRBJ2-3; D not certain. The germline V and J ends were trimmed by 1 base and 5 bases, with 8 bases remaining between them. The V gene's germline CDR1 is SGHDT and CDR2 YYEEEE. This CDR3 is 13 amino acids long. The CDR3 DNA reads TGTGCCAGCAGCTTGACGGTGGGAGATACGCAGTATTTT. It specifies CASSLTVGDTQYF.